These 13 T cell receptor beta chains originate from one sample sequenced in a study of blood T cell repertoires in COVID-19. Profiled with immunoSEQ multiplex PCR; TCRdb holds only in-frame clones, not every one. The sample lists over 300,000 clones, around 88% occurring once. The sample comprised peripheral blood. All receptors come from a woman aged 50 to 60 with acute or convalescent COVID-19.

This clone is a singleton in its sample. V is TRBV14 and J is TRBJ2-1; TRBD1 might be the D (6 bases). V was trimmed by 4 bases and J by 6 bases, leaving 10 bases between them. Germline V gene sequence: CDR1 SGHDN, CDR2 FVKESK. The CDR3 has 13 residues. The CDR3 spells CASSPSRGNEQFF. The DNA of the CDR3 is TGTGCCAGCAGCCCAAGCAGGGGCAATGAGCAGTTCTTC.

The genes are TRBV7-8 and TRBJ2-1; 10 nucleotides match TRBD2. V lost 1 base, J lost 8 bases, and 8 bases stayed unmatched. In germline, CDR1 is SGHVS, CDR2 FQNEAQ. The CDR3 loop spans 16 amino acids. CDR3 DNA sequence: TGTGCCAGCAGCTTAGGGCTAGCGGGAGTTCCTGATGAGCAGTTCTTC. Translating it yields CASSLGLAGVPDEQFF.

This clone has a handful of counts. The CDR3 coding sequence is TGTGCCAGCAGCTCTAGACAGGTCGCTGAAGCTTTCTTT. Translating it yields CASSSRQVAEAFF. J is TRBJ1-1 and V is TRBV7-2; tentatively, D is TRBD1 (6 bases). The length of the CDR3 is 13 residues. V gave up 4 bases and J gave up 6 bases, with 12 bases separating them. Germline lookup yields CDR1 SGHTA and CDR2 FQGNSA.

This clone appeared a few times. The V gene is TRBV24-1, the J gene TRBJ2-3; D is undetermined. Trimming removed 5 bases at V and 7 bases at J, with 9 bases between. The CDR3 has 12 residues. CDR1 is KGHDR, CDR2 SFDVKD, per germline. The CDR3 DNA sequence: TGTGCCACCAGTGGGCTTGTGAATACGCAGTATTTT. Translating it yields CATSGLVNTQYF.

V usage is TRBV19 and J usage is TRBJ1-5, with TRBD1 matching over 10 bases. The germline CDR1 and CDR2 sequences are LNHDA and SQIVND (reference sequence). J was trimmed by 0 bases and V by 6 bases; bases with no gene match: 8. The CDR3 contains 17 residues. The CDR3 loop reads CASSSRTGGISNQPQHF. DNA of the CDR3: TGTGCCAGTAGCTCCCGGACAGGGGGGATTAGCAATCAGCCCCAGCATTTT.

The V gene is TRBV15, the J gene TRBJ1-4; TRBD1 matches 12 bases. Trimming cost V 5 bases and J 2 bases; bases outside gene matches: 12. The CDR3 sequence is 19 residues long. Looked up from germline, CDR1 is LNHNV and CDR2 is YYDKDF (reference sequence). CDR3 DNA: TGTGCCACCAGCGGAGGACTCGGGACAGGGGGCCGGACTAATGAAAAACTGTTTTTT. Translation: CATSGGLGTGGRTNEKLFF.

This clone was seen a single time. The gene calls are TRBV11-3 and TRBJ2-7; the match to TRBD1 covers 7 bases. This CDR3 comprises 13 residues. Losses at the gene ends were 5 bases for V and 3 bases for J; bases not matched to a gene: 4. CDR1 SGHNT and CDR2 YENEEA come from the germline V gene. The CDR3 DNA reads as TGTGCCAGCAGCCTAACAGGGGACTACGAGCAGTACTTC. Its translation: CASSLTGDYEQYF.

The chain combines TRBV24-1 with TRBJ2-6; D unclear. This CDR3 comprises 16 residues. The germline V and J ends were trimmed by 2 bases and 0 bases, with 7 bases remaining between them. The germline gives CDR1 KGHDR, CDR2 SFDVKD. In nucleotides, the CDR3 is TGTGCCACCAGTGATTCCTTTCTCTCTGGGGCCAACGTCCTGACTTTC. Encoded protein: CATSDSFLSGANVLTF.

The rearrangement links TRBV7-2 to TRBJ2-4; TRBD1 agrees at 9 bases. This CDR3 comprises 14 residues. The germline gives CDR1 SGHTA, CDR2 FQGNSA. Germline trimming cut 5 bases from V and 10 bases from J; bases unmatched to any gene: 9. The DNA of the CDR3 is TGTGCCAGCAGCGGAGGACAGGGGTCAGTAATTCAGTACTTC. This translates into CASSGGQGSVIQYF.

In this sample, this clone turned up once. This chain links TRBV2 with TRBJ1-5, with D possibly matching TRBD1 (6 bases). Germline V gene lookup returns CDR1 SNHLY and CDR2 FYNNEI. The CDR3 extends over 13 amino acids. Trimming shortened V by 5 bases and J by 5 bases, and 10 bases separated the two germline ends. This CDR3 is CASSRDTYQPQHF. DNA of the CDR3: TGTGCCAGCAGTCGGGACACCTATCAGCCCCAGCATTTT.

The V gene is TRBV6-4, the J gene TRBJ1-5; D might be TRBD1 (6 bases). V lost 4 bases, J lost 7 bases, and 11 bases lay in between. CDR1 is MRHNA, CDR2 SNTAGT, per germline. The CDR3 sequence is 13 residues long. CDR3 bases: TGTGCCAGCAGTGCAGGGGCTGAGCAGCCCCAGCATTTT. It translates to CASSAGAEQPQHF.

This clone was seen more than once but under ten times. The rearrangement uses TRBV5-6 and TRBJ2-2, with D perhaps TRBD2 (5 bases). Germline CDR1 SGHDT, CDR2 YYEEEE. The CDR3 contains 14 residues. V dropped 0 bases and J dropped 6 bases, with 9 bases sitting between them. The CDR3: CASSLATGAGELFF. CDR3 DNA: TGTGCCAGCAGCTTGGCTACCGGGGCCGGGGAGCTGTTTTTT.

The CDR3 loop reads CASRWASRNTQYF. In DNA, the CDR3 is TGTGCCAGCAGATGGGCCTCCAGGAATACGCAGTATTTT. The chain employs TRBV28 and TRBJ2-3, with unresolved D. The CDR3 runs to 13 residues. Germline assignment: CDR1 MDHEN and CDR2 SYDVKM. Trimming shortened V by 6 bases and J by 7 bases, and 14 bases separated the two germline ends.